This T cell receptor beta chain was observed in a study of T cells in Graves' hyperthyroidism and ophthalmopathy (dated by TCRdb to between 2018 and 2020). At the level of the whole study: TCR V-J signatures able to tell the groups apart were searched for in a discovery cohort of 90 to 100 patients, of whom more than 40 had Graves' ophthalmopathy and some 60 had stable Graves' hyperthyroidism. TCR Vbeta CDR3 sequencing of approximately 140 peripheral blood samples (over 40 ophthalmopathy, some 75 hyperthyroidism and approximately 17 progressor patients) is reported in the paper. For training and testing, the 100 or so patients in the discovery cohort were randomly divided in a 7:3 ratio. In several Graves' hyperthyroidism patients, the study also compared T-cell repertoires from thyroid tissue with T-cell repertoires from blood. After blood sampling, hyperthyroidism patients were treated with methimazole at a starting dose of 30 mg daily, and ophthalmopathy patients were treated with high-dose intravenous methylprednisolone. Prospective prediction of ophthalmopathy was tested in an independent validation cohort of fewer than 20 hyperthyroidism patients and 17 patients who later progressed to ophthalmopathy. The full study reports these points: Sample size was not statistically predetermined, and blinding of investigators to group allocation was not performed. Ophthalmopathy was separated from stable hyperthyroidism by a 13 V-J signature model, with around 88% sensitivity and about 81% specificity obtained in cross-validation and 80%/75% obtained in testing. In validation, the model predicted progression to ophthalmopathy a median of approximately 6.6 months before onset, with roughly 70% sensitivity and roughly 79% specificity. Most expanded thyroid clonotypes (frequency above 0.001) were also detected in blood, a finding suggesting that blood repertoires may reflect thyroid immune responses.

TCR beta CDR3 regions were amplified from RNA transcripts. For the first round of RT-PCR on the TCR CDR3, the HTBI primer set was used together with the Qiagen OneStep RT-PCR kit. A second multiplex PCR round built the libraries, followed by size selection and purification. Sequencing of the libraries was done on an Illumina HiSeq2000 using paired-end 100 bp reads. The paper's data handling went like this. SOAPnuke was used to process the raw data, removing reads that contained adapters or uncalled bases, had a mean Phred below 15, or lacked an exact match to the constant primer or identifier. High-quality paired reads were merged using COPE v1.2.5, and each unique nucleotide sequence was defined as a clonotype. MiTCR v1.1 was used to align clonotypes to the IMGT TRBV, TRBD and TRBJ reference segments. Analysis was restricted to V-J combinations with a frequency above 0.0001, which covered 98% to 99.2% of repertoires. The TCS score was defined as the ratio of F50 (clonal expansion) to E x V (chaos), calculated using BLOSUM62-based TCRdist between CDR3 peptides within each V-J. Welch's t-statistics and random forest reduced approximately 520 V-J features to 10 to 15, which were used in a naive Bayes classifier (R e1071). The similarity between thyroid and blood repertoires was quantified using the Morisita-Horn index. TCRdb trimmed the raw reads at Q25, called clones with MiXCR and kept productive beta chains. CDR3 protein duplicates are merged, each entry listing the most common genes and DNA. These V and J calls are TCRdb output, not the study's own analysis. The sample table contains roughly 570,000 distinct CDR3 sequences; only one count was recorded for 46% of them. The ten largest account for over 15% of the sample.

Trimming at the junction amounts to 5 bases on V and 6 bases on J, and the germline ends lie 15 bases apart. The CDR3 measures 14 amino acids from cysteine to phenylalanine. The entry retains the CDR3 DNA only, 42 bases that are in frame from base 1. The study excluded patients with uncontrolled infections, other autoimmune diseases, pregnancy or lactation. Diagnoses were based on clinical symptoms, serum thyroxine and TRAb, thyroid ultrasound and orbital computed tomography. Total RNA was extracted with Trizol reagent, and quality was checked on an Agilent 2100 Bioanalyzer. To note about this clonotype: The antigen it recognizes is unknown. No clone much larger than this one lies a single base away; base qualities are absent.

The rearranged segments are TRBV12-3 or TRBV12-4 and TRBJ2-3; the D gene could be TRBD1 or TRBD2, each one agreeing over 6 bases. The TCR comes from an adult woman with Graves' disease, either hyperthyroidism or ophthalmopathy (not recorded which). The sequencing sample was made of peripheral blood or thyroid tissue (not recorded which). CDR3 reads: CASSPTRGGDTQYF. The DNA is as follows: TGTGCCAGCAGTCCTACCCGAGGGGGGGATACGCAGTATTTT.